The T cell receptor beta chain under discussion was sequenced for a study of T-cell reconstitution after alpha-beta-depleted transplantation in children. This CDR3 spans 13 amino acids. Trimming stripped 4 bases from V and 2 bases from J, with 5 bases between. In germline, CDR1 is SGHTA, CDR2 FQGNSA. Unique molecular identifiers were incorporated when the TCRbeta library was constructed. In TCRdb, the PCR reads were re-called with MiXCR into one record per CDR3 protein. This table has a few hundred thousand distinct CDR3 sequences, approximately 9.9% appearing once. The clonotype originates from a human donor who donated a stem cell graft to a child with SCID. The gene calls are TRBV7-2 and TRBJ2-2; D is uncertain. The sequences come from PBMCs from the stem cell graft donor, collected from the stem cell graft. CDR3 sequence reads: CASSSRNTGELFF. Here the CDR3 DNA reads TGTGCCAGCAGCTCGCGCAACACCGGGGAGCTGTTTTTT.